The source of this T cell receptor beta chain is a study of blood T cells in healthy people across ages (dated by TCRdb to the mid-2010s). Context from the whole study: Template switching captured roughly one uniquely barcoded TCR beta cDNA molecule per two T cells in model experiments. Age-related changes in TCR beta repertoire diversity were measured in the study by deep sequencing normalized with unique cDNA molecular identifiers. The donors were divided into four age groups: young (average about 16 years), middle-aged (approximately 42), aged (roughly 60) and long-lived (around 87). To avoid experimental bias, donors of different ages were randomly spread across the sequencing lanes. Two additional independent replicas of 1 million unique cDNA reads from the same blood draw were analyzed for two donors (one aged 18 to 29 and one aged 80 or older).

Receptor libraries were prepared by 5' RACE. TCRdb shows the sequencer as Illumina HiSeq 2500. The second PCR ran for roughly 7 to 12 cycles and used a J-beta primer mix along with a sample-barcoded 5' primer. A unique molecular identifier was introduced onto each TCR beta cDNA molecule by a template-switch 5' adaptor carrying 12 random nucleotides. At least 2.5 million CDR3-containing paired-end reads were obtained from each sample. First-strand cDNA was synthesized from all RNA with the Mint cDNA synthesis kit, primed by a TRBC-specific oligonucleotide. Following uracil-DNA glycosylase treatment, all cDNA underwent a first 18-cycle PCR with the universal primers M1SS and BC2_uni_R. On the authors' methods: Normalization of each sample was performed by random selection of 1 million high-quality reads, each carrying a distinct molecular identifier. Instead of being binned into consensus sequences, reads with shared molecular identifiers were discarded. CDR3 identification, clonotype clustering and error correction used MiTCR with a Q25 quality threshold and the strictest error-elimination algorithm. Lower-bound total TCR beta diversity was estimated with a nonparametric unseen species model using Euler transformation. TCRdb handled the public reads itself, with Q25 trimming in fastp and clone calling in MiXCR, and kept productive beta chains. Entries that share a CDR3 protein sequence are merged under the most common genes and DNA. The V and J calls reflect TCRdb's pipeline rather than the authors' work. The sample includes about 1,800,000 distinct CDR3 sequences, with 28% observed a single time. The top ten clonotypes cover about 8% of the sample.

The germline V gene encodes CDR1 MNHEY and CDR2 SVGAGI. The cysteine opens and the phenylalanine closes a CDR3 of 11 amino acids. The CDR3 DNA has 33 bases and is translated from base 1. V was cut back by 4 bases and J by 7 bases, leaving a gap of 7 bases between them. In regard to this clonotype: The specificity of this receptor is unknown. Nothing much larger sits one base from this clone, and base qualities are not available.

The donors were roughly 40 Caucasian individuals from Russia, aged roughly 6 to 90 years, who were systemically healthy. About 10 milliliters of peripheral blood were collected from each donor into EDTA-treated Vacutainer tubes. Ficoll-Paque density-gradient centrifugation was used to isolate PBMCs, with at least 7 million per sample. Trizol reagent was used to extract total RNA from PBMCs, with at least 5.5 micrograms per sample. For every donor, flow cytometry on a PBMC aliquot measured the percentage of naive CD45RAhigh/CD27high T cells. Overall results and qualifications from the work: There was a strong correlation between observed TCR beta diversity and the percentage of naive T cells measured by flow cytometry. Compared with the aged group, the long-lived group had more naive CD4+ T cells, fewer expanded clones and increased TCR diversity, suggesting age selection. Estimates of total diversity based on one million sequenced T cells were regarded as lower bounds and as underestimates. Observed TCR beta diversity per million T cells fell roughly linearly with age, and a significant reduction was already apparent by age roughly 40. Since profiling was done on bulk unsorted PBMCs, naive and antigen-experienced compartments could not be conclusively compared. Donor CMV infection status was unknown, potentially confounding age-related changes in expanded clonotypes.

The source is a woman younger than 45 in good health. The specimen was blood. The rearranged chain carries TRBV6-5 and TRBJ1-1; no D gene is confidently identified. The DNA sequence is TGTGCCAGCAGTTCGCAGCGTGAAGCTTTCTTT. Its protein is CASSSQREAFF.